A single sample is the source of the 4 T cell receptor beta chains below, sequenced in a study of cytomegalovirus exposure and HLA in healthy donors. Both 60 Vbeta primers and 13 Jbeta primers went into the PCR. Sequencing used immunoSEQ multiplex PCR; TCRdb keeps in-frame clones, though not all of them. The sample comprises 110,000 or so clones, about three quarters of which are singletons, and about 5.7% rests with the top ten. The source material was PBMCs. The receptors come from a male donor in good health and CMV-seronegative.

This CDR3 is CASRLGTNTGELFF. Written as DNA, the CDR3 is TGCGCCAGCAGACTAGGAACGAACACCGGGGAGCTGTTTTTT. The rearrangement joins TRBV5-1 to TRBJ2-2, with D possibly matching TRBD2 (5 bases). Deletions cut 5 bases from V and 0 bases from J, with 8 bases between. The CDR3 extends over 14 amino acids. Germline CDR1 SGHRS, CDR2 YFSETQ.

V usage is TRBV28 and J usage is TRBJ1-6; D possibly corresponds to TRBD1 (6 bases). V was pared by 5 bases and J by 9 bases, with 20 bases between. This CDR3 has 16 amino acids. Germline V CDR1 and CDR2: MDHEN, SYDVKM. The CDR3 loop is CASSASGQSTSSPLHF. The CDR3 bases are TGTGCCAGCAGTGCCTCGGGACAAAGCACATCTTCACCCCTCCACTTT.

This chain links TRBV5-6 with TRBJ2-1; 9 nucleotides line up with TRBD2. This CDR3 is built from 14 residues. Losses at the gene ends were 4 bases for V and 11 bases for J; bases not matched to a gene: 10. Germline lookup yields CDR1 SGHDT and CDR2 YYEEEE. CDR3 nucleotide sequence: TGTGCCAGCAGCCTCTATAGCGGGAGTACCCAGCAGTTCTTC. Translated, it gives CASSLYSGSTQQFF.

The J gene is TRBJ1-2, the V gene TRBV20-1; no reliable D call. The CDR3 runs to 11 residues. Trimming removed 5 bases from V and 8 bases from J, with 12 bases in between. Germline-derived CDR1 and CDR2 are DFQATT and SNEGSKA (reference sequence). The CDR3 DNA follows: TGCAGTGCTTTCTTCCCGGGGGGCTACACCTTC. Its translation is CSAFFPGGYTF.